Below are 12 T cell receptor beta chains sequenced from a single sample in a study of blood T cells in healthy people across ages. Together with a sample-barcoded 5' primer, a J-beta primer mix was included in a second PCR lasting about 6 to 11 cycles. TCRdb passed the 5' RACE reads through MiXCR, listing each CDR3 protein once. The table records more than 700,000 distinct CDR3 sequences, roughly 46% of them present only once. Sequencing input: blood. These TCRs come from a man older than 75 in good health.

CDR3 in amino acids: CASSFRVGSYEQYF. In nucleotides, the CDR3 is TGTGCCAGCAGTTTCAGGGTGGGATCCTACGAGCAGTACTTC. The genes are TRBV12-3 or TRBV12-4 and TRBJ2-7; possible D gene TRBD1, 5 bases. Trimming took 3 bases from V and 1 from J, leaving 10 bases between them. This CDR3 is built from 14 residues.

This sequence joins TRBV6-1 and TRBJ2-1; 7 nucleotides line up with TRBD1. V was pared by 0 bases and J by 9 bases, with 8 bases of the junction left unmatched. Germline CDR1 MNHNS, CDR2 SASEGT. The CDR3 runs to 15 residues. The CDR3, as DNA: TGTGCCAGCAGTGAAGCGACAGGGAACCTCCGTGAGCAGTTCTTC. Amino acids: CASSEATGNLREQFF.

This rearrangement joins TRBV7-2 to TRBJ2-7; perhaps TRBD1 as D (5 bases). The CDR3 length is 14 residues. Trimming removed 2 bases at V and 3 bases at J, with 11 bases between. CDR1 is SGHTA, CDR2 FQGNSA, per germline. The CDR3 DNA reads TGTGCCAGCAGCTTATTTGCAGGGAACTACGAGCAGTACTTC. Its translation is CASSLFAGNYEQYF.

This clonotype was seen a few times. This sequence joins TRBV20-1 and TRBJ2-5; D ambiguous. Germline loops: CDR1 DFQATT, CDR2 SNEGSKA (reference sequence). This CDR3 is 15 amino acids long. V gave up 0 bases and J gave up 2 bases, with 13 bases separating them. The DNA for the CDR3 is TGCAGTGCTAGAGATAATTCTCGCAGGCAAGAGACCCAGTACTTC. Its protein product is CSARDNSRRQETQYF.

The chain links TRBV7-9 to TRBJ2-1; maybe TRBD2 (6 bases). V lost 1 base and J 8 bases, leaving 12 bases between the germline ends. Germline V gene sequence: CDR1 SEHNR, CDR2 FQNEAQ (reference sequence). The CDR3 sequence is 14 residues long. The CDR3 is CASSLGTGEDEQFF. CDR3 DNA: TGTGCCAGCAGCTTAGGGACGGGGGAGGATGAGCAGTTCTTC.

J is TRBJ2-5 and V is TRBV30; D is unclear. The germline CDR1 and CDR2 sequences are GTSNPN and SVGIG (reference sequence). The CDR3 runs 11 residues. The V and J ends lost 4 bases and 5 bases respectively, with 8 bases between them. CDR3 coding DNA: TGTGCCTGGATGGTTAGTGAGACCCAGTACTTC. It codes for CAWMVSETQYF. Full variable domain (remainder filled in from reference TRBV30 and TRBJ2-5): SQTIHQWPATLVQPVGSPLSLECTVEGTSNPNLYWYRQAAGRGLQLLFYSVGIGQISSEVPQNLSASRPQDRQFILSSKKLLLSDSGFYLCAWMVSETQYFGPGTRLLVL.

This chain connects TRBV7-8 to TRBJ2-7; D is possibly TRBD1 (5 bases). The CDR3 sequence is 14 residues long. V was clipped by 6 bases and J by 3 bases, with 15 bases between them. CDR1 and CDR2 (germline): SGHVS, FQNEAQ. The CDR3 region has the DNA TGTGCCAGCAGTTTACAGGACACCTACTACGAGCAGTACTTC. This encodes CASSLQDTYYEQYF.

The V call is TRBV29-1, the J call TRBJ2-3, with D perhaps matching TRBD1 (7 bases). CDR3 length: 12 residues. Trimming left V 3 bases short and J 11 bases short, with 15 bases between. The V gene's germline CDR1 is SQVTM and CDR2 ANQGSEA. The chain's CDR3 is CSVERDRREQYF. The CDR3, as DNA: TGCAGCGTTGAGCGGGACAGACGGGAGCAGTATTTT.

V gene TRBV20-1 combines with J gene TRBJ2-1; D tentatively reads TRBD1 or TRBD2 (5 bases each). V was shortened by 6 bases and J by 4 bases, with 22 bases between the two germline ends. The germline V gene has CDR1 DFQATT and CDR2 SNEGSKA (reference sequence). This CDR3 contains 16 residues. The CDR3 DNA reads TGCAGTGCCCGGGCGGGTGGGGCCCCTTCATACAATGAGCAGTTCTTC. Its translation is CSARAGGAPSYNEQFF.

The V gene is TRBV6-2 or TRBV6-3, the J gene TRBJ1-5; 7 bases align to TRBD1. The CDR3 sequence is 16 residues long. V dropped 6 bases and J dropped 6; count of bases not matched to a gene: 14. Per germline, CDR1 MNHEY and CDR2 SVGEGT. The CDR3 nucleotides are TGTGCCAGCAGCCGTGCGGGGGACAGATTTCGTCAGCCCCAGCATTTT. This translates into CASSRAGDRFRQPQHF.

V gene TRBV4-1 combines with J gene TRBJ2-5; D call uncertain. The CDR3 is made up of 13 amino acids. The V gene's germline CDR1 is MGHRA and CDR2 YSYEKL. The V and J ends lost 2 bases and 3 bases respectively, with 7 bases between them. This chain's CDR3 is CASSQSREETQYF. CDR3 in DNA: TGCGCCAGCAGCCAATCCCGGGAAGAGACCCAGTACTTC.

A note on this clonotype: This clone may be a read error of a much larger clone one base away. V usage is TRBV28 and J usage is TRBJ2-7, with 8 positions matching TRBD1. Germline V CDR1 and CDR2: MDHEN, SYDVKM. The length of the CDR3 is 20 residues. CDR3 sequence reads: CTSSSPLLRQGPGSSYEQYF. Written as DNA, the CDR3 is TGTACCAGCAGTTCCCCCCTCCTGCGACAGGGGCCCGGTAGTTCCTACGAGCAGTACTTC.